The rows below give T cell receptor beta chains drawn from one sample of a study of patients and donors after allogeneic stem cell transplantation. In TCRdb, the RT-PCR reads were re-called with MiXCR into one record per CDR3 protein. There are 400,000 to 500,000 distinct CDR3 sequences in the sample; about a sixth occur only once, and less than 8.5% lies in the top ten. The sequenced sample was blood, either unsorted or a sorted T cell fraction (not recorded which). These receptors all come from a human donor who was either an allogeneic HSCT recipient or a stem cell or donor lymphocyte infusion donor (not recorded which). It is not recorded whose cells these are; they may come from a transplant donor. The conserved cysteine and the conserved F or W are not part of the CDR3 here.

TRBV9	TRBJ2-1	ASSVRGDFYNEQF
TRBV6-2/TRBV6-3	TRBJ2-3	ASLRQRGGRPDTQY
TRBV5-5	TRBJ2-7	ASSRSGDEQY
TRBV5-1	TRBJ2-3	ASSTGLGRVSDTQY
TRBV6-5	TRBJ2-4	ASSYRQIQNIQY
TRBV5-1	TRBJ2-1	ASSLGTRDNEQF
TRBV12-3/TRBV12-4	TRBJ2-6	ASSLHGANVLT
TRBV9	TRBJ2-1	ASTEQDSYNEQF
TRBV12-3/TRBV12-4	TRBJ2-7	ASKLAGGPRWEQY
TRBV21-1	TRBJ1-5	ASSKGETGGQPQH
TRBV20-1	TRBJ1-2	SAGQGAYGYT
TRBV5-1	TRBJ2-1	ASSLTDGAHNEQF
TRBV5-1	TRBJ2-2	AGRSSGANTGELF
TRBV3-1	TRBJ2-5	ASRDSGRETQY
TRBV3-1	TRBJ2-1	ASSPSGRAPYEQF
TRBV5-1	TRBJ1-2	ASRPGQVASGYT
TRBV12-3/TRBV12-4	TRBJ2-5	ASSLGGWTQY
TRBV5-1	TRBJ1-4	ASSLDWRHLTRRKLF
TRBV4-3	TRBJ2-3	ASSQDDGSGAPDTQY
TRBV5-1	TRBJ1-2	ASSDGANYGYT
TRBV20-1	TRBJ2-4	SARDETSGRRNIQY
TRBV7-8	TRBJ1-1	ASSRGAKLNTEAF
TRBV5-7	TRBJ2-5	AQEWYQETQY
TRBV6-5	TRBJ1-2	ATGGAYGYT
TRBV6-5	TRBJ1-3	ASSFRDGNTIY
TRBV11-3	TRBJ2-3	ASSLNPTSGVGATQY
TRBV20-1	TRBJ2-5	SARDPVPGGAETQY